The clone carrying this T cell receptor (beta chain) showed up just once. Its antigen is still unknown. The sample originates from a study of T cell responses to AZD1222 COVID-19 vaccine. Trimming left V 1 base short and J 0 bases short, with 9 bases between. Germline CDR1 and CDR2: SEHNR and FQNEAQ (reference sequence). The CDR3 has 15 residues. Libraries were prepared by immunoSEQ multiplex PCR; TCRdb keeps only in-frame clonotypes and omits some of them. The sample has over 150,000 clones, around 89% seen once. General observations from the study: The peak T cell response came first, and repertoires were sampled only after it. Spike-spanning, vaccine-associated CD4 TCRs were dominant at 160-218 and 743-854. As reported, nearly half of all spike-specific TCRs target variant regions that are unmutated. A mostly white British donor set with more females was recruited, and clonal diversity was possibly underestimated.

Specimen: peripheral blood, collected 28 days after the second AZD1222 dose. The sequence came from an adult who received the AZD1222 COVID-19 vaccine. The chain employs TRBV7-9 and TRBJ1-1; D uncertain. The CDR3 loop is CASSLGAGMNTEAFF. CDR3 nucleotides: TGTGCCAGCAGCTTAGGGGCCGGAATGAACACTGAAGCTTTCTTT.